The 27 T cell receptor beta chains in this list originate from one sample, sequenced in a study of OX40 agonist ivuxolimab in advanced cancers. Profiled with immunoSEQ multiplex PCR; TCRdb holds only in-frame clones, not every one. The sample records tens of thousands of clones, roughly nine tenths being singletons. Sequencing used CD4+ or CD8+ T cells sorted from blood, obtained in a trial of the OX40 agonist ivuxolimab. The receptors come from an adult with an advanced solid tumor such as melanoma, head and neck, liver or kidney cancer.

The chain links TRBV30 to TRBJ1-1; 7 positions agree with TRBD1. V lost 0 bases and J lost 4; bases outside the gene matches: 5. The CDR3 runs 14 residues. Germline CDR1 and CDR2: GTSNPN and SVGIG (reference sequence). CDR3 protein: CAWSVDRAVTEAFF. The CDR3 bases are TGTGCCTGGAGTGTAGACAGGGCCGTCACTGAAGCTTTCTTT.

V gene TRBV5-1 combines with J gene TRBJ2-6; TRBD2 aligns across 7 bases. The germline CDR1 and CDR2 sequences are SGHRS and YFSETQ. The V gene end was trimmed by 7 bases and the J gene end by 2 bases; junction bases not matched to a gene: 9. The CDR3 has 16 residues. The CDR3 DNA sequence: TGCGCCAGCTCAACCCGCGGGGGTACTGGGGCCAACGTCCTGACTTTC. It is translated as CASSTRGGTGANVLTF. Full variable domain (outside the CDR3, taken from reference TRBV5-1 and TRBJ2-6): KAGVTQTPRYLIKTRGQQVTLSCSPISGHRSVSWYQQTPGQGLQFLFEYFSETQRNKGNFPGRFSGRQFSNSRSEMNVSTLELGDSALYLCASSTRGGTGANVLTFGAGSRLTVL.

The genes are TRBV2 and TRBJ2-5, with 9 nucleotides matching TRBD2. The tail of the sequence fits TRBJ2-7 better, so the J call may be wrong. Germline V gene lookup returns CDR1 SNHLY and CDR2 FYNNEI. The CDR3 covers 14 residues. The CDR3 region is CASSEESGGYEQYF. The CDR3 nucleotides are TGTGCCAGCAGTGAGGAAAGCGGGGGGTACGAGCAGTACTTC.

This chain uses TRBV5-1 with TRBJ1-1, with 9 bases identical to TRBD1. The germline V gene encodes CDR1 SGHRS and CDR2 YFSETQ. The trim removed 4 bases at V and 0 bases at J, leaving 7 bases unmatched. The length of the CDR3 is 16 residues. CDR3 sequence (DNA): TGCGCCAGCAGCAAACAGACAGGGGGGGTGAACACTGAAGCTTTCTTT. It specifies CASSKQTGGVNTEAFF.

The V and J genes are TRBV6-1 and TRBJ1-2; maybe TRBD1 (6 bases). Trimming stripped 0 bases from V and 5 bases from J, with 7 bases between. Germline V CDR1 and CDR2: MNHNS, SASEGT. The CDR3 extends over 13 amino acids. CDR3 protein: CASSEAGGYGYTF. CDR3 nucleotides: TGTGCCAGCAGTGAAGCAGGGGGGTATGGCTACACCTTC.

This clone showed up just once. This chain joins TRBV28 and TRBJ2-5; D tentatively reads TRBD1 or TRBD2 (5 bases each). Germline V lookup: CDR1 MDHEN, CDR2 SYDVKM. Trimming cost V 0 bases and J 1 base, with 9 bases left between them. CDR3 length: 15 amino acids. DNA for the CDR3: TGTGCCAGCAGTTTATGGGCCGGGACCCAAGAGACCCAGTACTTC. The encoded protein is CASSLWAGTQETQYF.

V and J are TRBV30 and TRBJ1-6, with a tentative D call TRBD1 (5 bases). V was cut by 7 bases and J by 0 bases, with 13 bases left in between. Germline lookup yields CDR1 GTSNPN and CDR2 SVGIG (reference sequence). The CDR3 is made up of 15 amino acids. The CDR3 sequence: CAYIAGSSYNSPLHF. CDR3 bases: TGTGCCTACATTGCAGGGAGCTCCTATAATTCACCCCTCCACTTT.

This chain connects TRBV28 to TRBJ1-1, with D unclear. Per germline, CDR1 MDHEN and CDR2 SYDVKM. V lost 5 bases and J lost 1, with 11 bases in between. This CDR3 has 14 amino acids. This chain's CDR3 is CASSPTRENTEAFF. CDR3 DNA sequence: TGTGCCAGCAGTCCAACCCGGGAGAACACTGAAGCTTTCTTT.

The CDR3 reads CASTDRLADSYEQYF. The CDR3 DNA is TGCGCCAGCACCGACAGACTAGCGGACTCCTACGAGCAGTACTTC. The J gene is TRBJ2-7, the V gene TRBV10-2, with 9 bases matching TRBD2. There are 15 residues in the CDR3. The germline V gene encodes CDR1 WSHSY and CDR2 SAAADI. After removal of 7 bases from V and 0 bases from J, the junction contained 7 bases not matched to a gene.

This rearrangement joins TRBV27 to TRBJ2-1; D possibly matches TRBD1 or TRBD2 (5 bases each). CDR1 and CDR2 (germline): MNHEY, SMNVEV (reference sequence). Trimming removed 8 bases at V and 5 bases at J, with 13 bases between. CDR3 length: 13 residues. The CDR3 region has the DNA TGTGCCAGCTCCGGGACGGTTAACAATGAGCAGTTCTTC. Encoded protein: CASSGTVNNEQFF.

This clone was counted between two and nine times. J is TRBJ2-3 and V is TRBV30; D is perhaps TRBD1 or TRBD2 (6 bases each). The V end was cut by 0 bases, the J end by 2 bases, with 15 bases between. CDR1 is GTSNPN and CDR2 is SVGIG in the germline V gene (reference sequence). The CDR3 is made up of 16 amino acids. The CDR3 protein is CAWSVRTGAITDTQYF. DNA for the CDR3: TGTGCCTGGAGTGTACGGACGGGGGCCATCACAGATACGCAGTATTTT.

This sequence joins TRBV6-5 and TRBJ1-5, with D possibly matching TRBD1 (5 bases). Trimming removed 6 bases at V and 2 bases at J, with 11 bases between. The CDR3 runs 14 residues. From germline, CDR1 is MNHEY and CDR2 SVGAGI. The chain's CDR3 is CASSPAGRNQPQHF. DNA for the CDR3: TGTGCCAGCAGCCCGGCGGGGCGCAATCAGCCCCAGCATTTT.

The chain joins TRBV27 to TRBJ2-3, with TRBD1 matching over 10 bases. Germline V gene data show CDR1 as MNHEY and CDR2 as SMNVEV (reference sequence). The CDR3 has 17 residues. The V gene end was trimmed by 3 bases and the J gene end by 2 bases; junction bases not matched to a gene: 8. Here the CDR3 reads CASSFLPGTGDTDTQYF. CDR3 nucleotide sequence: TGTGCCAGCAGTTTCCTGCCCGGGACAGGGGACACAGATACGCAGTATTTT.

Points on this clone: The identical CDR3 is also encoded by other nucleotide sequences in the sample. The J gene is TRBJ2-2, the V gene TRBV9, with a weak D call TRBD1 (5 bases). The CDR3 sequence is 15 residues long. The germline V and J ends were trimmed by 0 bases and 6 bases, with 12 bases remaining between them. Germline CDR1 SGDLS, CDR2 YYNGEE. The CDR3 DNA reads TGTGCCAGCAGCGTAGCTAATAGGGGCTCCGGGGAGCTGTTTTTT. Its protein product is CASSVANRGSGELFF. The full variable domain, completed using reference TRBV9 and TRBJ2-2, is DSGVTQTPKHLITATGQRVTLRCSPRSGDLSVYWYQQSLDQGLQFLIQYYNGEERAKGNILERFSAQQFPDLHSELNLSSLELGDSALYFCASSVANRGSGELFFGEGSRLTVL.

This clone is medium-sized in the sample. The chain has TRBV11-2 and TRBJ2-7; 9 nucleotides match TRBD1. Unmatched junction bases numbered 8, after V lost 5 bases and J lost 3 bases. Germline CDR1 is SGHAT and CDR2 is FQNNGV. The CDR3 length is 15 residues. The CDR3 here is CASSRGQGQNYEQYF. The CDR3, as DNA: TGTGCCAGCAGCCGGGGACAGGGCCAAAACTACGAGCAGTACTTC.

A single count supports this clone. The rearrangement joins TRBV7-3 to TRBJ2-5; tentative D call: TRBD1 (5 bases). Looked up from germline, CDR1 is SGHTA and CDR2 is FQGTGA. This CDR3 contains 14 residues. Between the trimmed V and J ends, which lost 5 bases and 5 bases, there was a span of 15 bases. The CDR3 region has the DNA TGTGCCAGCAGCCCCCAAGGGGTGGGGGAGACCCAGTACTTC. Translating gives CASSPQGVGETQYF.

The table lists this clone with a count of one. The chain uses TRBV6-5 and TRBJ1-5; tentatively, D is TRBD1 (5 bases). Trimming stripped 4 bases from V and 4 bases from J, with 5 bases between. The CDR3 extends over 12 amino acids. CDR1 is MNHEY, CDR2 SVGAGI, per germline. As DNA, the CDR3 is TGTGCCAGCAGTTCAGGGAATCAGCCCCAGCATTTT. Its protein is CASSSGNQPQHF.

The chain carries TRBV25-1 and TRBJ2-2, with D perhaps assigned TRBD1 or TRBD2 (5 bases each). Germline assignment: CDR1 MGHDK and CDR2 SYGVNS. The CDR3 is 15 residues long. V lost 3 bases to trimming and J lost 6 bases, with 14 bases between them. The CDR3 sequence is CASSDGGSYAGELFF. The CDR3 DNA is TGTGCCAGCAGTGATGGGGGTTCTTACGCCGGGGAGCTGTTTTTT. Full variable domain (remainder filled in from reference TRBV25-1 and TRBJ2-2): EADIYQTPRYLVIGTGKKITLECSQTMGHDKMYWYQQDPGMELHLIHYSYGVNSTEKGDLSSESTVSRIRTEHFPLTLESARPSHTSQYLCASSDGGSYAGELFFGEGSRLTVL.

The chain employs TRBV5-6 and TRBJ2-1, with 16 bases lining up with TRBD2. Per germline, CDR1 SGHDT and CDR2 YYEEEE. V lost 4 bases to trimming and J lost 4 bases; unmatched junction nucleotides: 2. The CDR3 totals 16 residues. CDR3 region: CASSGTSGRAYNEQFF. CDR3 coding DNA: TGTGCCAGCAGCGGGACTAGCGGGAGGGCTTACAATGAGCAGTTCTTC.

The chain couples TRBV5-6 to TRBJ2-1; the match to TRBD1 covers 8 bases. V dropped 0 bases and J dropped 8; count of bases not matched to a gene: 10. The CDR3 has 16 residues. Germline V CDR1 and CDR2: SGHDT, YYEEEE. The CDR3 region is CASSLGAGQVWDEQFF. The CDR3 DNA is TGTGCCAGCAGCTTGGGGGCGGGACAGGTCTGGGATGAGCAGTTCTTC.

The chain links TRBV7-6 to TRBJ2-7, with D possibly TRBD2 on 5 matching bases. V was cut by 2 bases and J by 6 bases, with 17 bases left in between. The CDR3 runs to 15 residues. Germline lookup yields CDR1 SGHVS and CDR2 FNYEAQ. CDR3 in amino acids: CASSLMEGRRGEQYF. Here the CDR3 DNA reads TGTGCCAGCAGCTTAATGGAAGGGCGCCGGGGCGAGCAGTACTTC. Using reference TRBV7-6 and TRBJ2-7 for the parts outside the CDR3, the full variable domain is GAGVSQSPRYKVTKRGQDVALRCDPISGHVSLYWYRQALGQGPEFLTYFNYEAQQDKSGLPNDRFSAERPEGSISTLTIQRTEQRDSAMYRCASSLMEGRRGEQYFGPGTRLTVT.

This chain connects TRBV5-1 to TRBJ1-1, with 11 bases aligning to TRBD1. The J segment lost 3 bases and the V segment lost 6 bases, leaving 1 base of the junction unmatched. The CDR3 contains 13 residues. From germline, CDR1 is SGHRS and CDR2 YFSETQ. The CDR3 DNA follows: TGCGCCAGCAAGGGACAGGGGGACACTGAAGCTTTCTTT. Translating gives CASKGQGDTEAFF.

The chain couples TRBV10-3 to TRBJ2-3, with D unresolved. V dropped 2 bases and J dropped 1 base, with 10 bases sitting between them. The CDR3 has 15 residues. Germline V lookup: CDR1 ENHRY, CDR2 SYGVKD. In DNA, the CDR3 is TGTGCCATCAGTGAGACCATCGTCGGCACAGATACGCAGTATTTT. This gives the protein CAISETIVGTDTQYF.

The rearrangement uses TRBV10-1 and TRBJ2-5; 7 bases are a match to TRBD1. Germline-derived CDR1 and CDR2 are WNHNN and SYGVQD (reference sequence). The CDR3 runs 13 residues. V lost 6 bases to trimming and J lost 5 bases; unmatched junction nucleotides: 6. The CDR3 loop reads CASRGQEGETQYF. The CDR3 nucleotides read TGCGCCAGCAGAGGACAGGAAGGCGAGACCCAGTACTTC.

The chain links TRBV7-3 to TRBJ2-2; D uncertain. This CDR3 is built from 14 residues. The ends were cut back, 5 bases at V and 0 bases at J, with 7 bases in the middle. Germline CDR1 is SGHTA and CDR2 is FQGTGA. The CDR3 spells CASSPSPNTGELFF. The CDR3 DNA reads TGTGCCAGCAGCCCCTCCCCGAACACCGGGGAGCTGTTTTTT.

In the case of this clone: The conserved closing phenylalanine or tryptophan is absent in this CDR3, likely reflecting a read error. It is unclear where the CDR3 begins or ends on the DNA, so no DNA is shown, and the CDR3 is as TCRdb lists it. The chain combines TRBV5-6 with TRBJ1-2. CDR1 SGHDT and CDR2 YYEEEE come from the germline V gene. With termini counted, the CDR3 has 13 amino acids. CDR3: CASSLPPAPYNTL.

J is TRBJ1-2 and V is TRBV7-6; 9 positions agree with TRBD1. CDR3 size: 15 residues. V gave up 3 bases and J gave up 6 bases; unmatched junction bases: 8. Germline-derived CDR1 and CDR2 are SGHVS and FNYEAQ. CDR3 region: CASSFATGGRHGYTF. DNA for the CDR3: TGTGCCAGCAGCTTTGCGACAGGGGGGCGGCATGGCTACACCTTC.